The clone carrying this TCR beta chain was seen a few times. What it binds is not known. This record comes from a study of T-cell memory formation after mild COVID-19. TCRdb itself ran the 5' RACE reads through MiXCR, one entry per CDR3 protein. The sample yields roughly 300,000 distinct CDR3 sequences, roughly 8.2% seen once. Study-wide points: Among clones contracting day 15 to 85, CD4/CD8 was balanced, whereas later expanders leaned CD4+.

The CDR3 length is 13 residues. Germline CDR1 SGHRS, CDR2 YFSETQ. Trimming shortened V by 5 bases and J by 4 bases, and 12 bases separated the two germline ends. The receptor comes from a man younger than 35 who had mild COVID-19 (a few samples of this study predate the infection). Cell type and time point are not known. This chain uses TRBV5-1 with TRBJ1-1; possible D gene TRBD1, 6 bases. The specimen sequenced was PBMCs or a T cell subset sorted from them (not recorded which). CDR3 region: CASRRTGPTEAFF. The CDR3 DNA is TGCGCCAGCAGACGAACAGGGCCCACTGAAGCTTTCTTT.